This is a list of T cell receptor beta chains from one sample in a study of CD8+ T cells in alopecia areata. Measured with immunoSEQ multiplex PCR; TCRdb has only the in-frame clones, and not every one. The sample shows 45,000 to 70,000 clones, around 96% of them seen only once. Source: CD8+ T cells sorted from blood, taken at week 0. The receptors here all came from a human donor with alopecia areata. CDR3s include the opening cysteine and the closing phenylalanine or tryptophan. The D gene is left open where the match is weak. Expanded clones get a size class; other rows say once, few or many, or leave the size out.

J | size | D | length | V | CDR3 | DNA
TRBJ2-7 | . | TRBD1 | 14 | TRBV6-1 | CASSGGQGSYEQYF | TGTGCCAGCAGTGGGGGACAGGGGAGCTACGAGCAGTACTTC
TRBJ2-2 | once | . | 14 | TRBV29-1 | CSVQELLSTGELFF | TGCAGCGTTCAAGAACTGCTAAGCACCGGGGAGCTGTTTTTT
TRBJ2-1 | . | TRBD2 | 16 | TRBV4-1 | CASSTPSGGAGNEQFF | TGCGCCAGCAGCACCCCTAGCGGGGGGGCGGGGAATGAGCAGTTCTTC
TRBJ1-1 | . | . | 12 | TRBV5-4 | CASSSKEVSAFF | TGTGCCAGCAGCTCGAAGGAGGTTTCGGCTTTCTTT
TRBJ2-7 | . | TRBD1 | 14 | TRBV27 | CASSRDRLTYEQYF | TGTGCCAGCAGCCGGGACAGACTAACCTACGAGCAGTACTTC
TRBJ2-7 | once | . | 15 | TRBV7-6 | CASSLGWGGLDEQYF | TGTGCCAGCAGCTTAGGTTGGGGCGGTCTCGACGAGCAGTACTTC
TRBJ2-7 | once | TRBD1 | 15 | TRBV4-2 | CASSQEQAAGTGPYF | TGTGCCAGCAGCCAAGAGCAGGCTGCAGGGACAGGGCCCTACTTC
TRBJ1-4 | . | . | 17 | TRBV7-9 | CASTTLRGHNRREKLFF | TGTGCCAGCACCACCCTGCGGGGGCACAATAGACGTGAAAAACTGTTTTTT
TRBJ2-1 | . | . | 13 | TRBV4-2 | CASSQYTYNEQFF | TGTGCCAGCAGCCAGTATACCTACAATGAGCAGTTCTTC
TRBJ2-2 | . | . | 13 | TRBV4-2 | CASSHQYTGELFF | TGTGCCAGCAGCCACCAATACACCGGGGAGCTGTTTTTT
TRBJ2-1 | . | TRBD2 | 17 | TRBV19 | CASSVLSGASLYNEQFF | TGTGCCAGTAGTGTTCTTAGCGGGGCCTCCCTCTACAATGAGCAGTTCTTC
TRBJ1-5 | . | . | 15 | TRBV28 | CASSFLRVGYQPQHF | TGTGCCAGCAGTTTTCTTCGGGTTGGCTATCAGCCCCAGCATTTT
TRBJ1-6 | . | . | 15 | TRBV5-4 | CASSCRWRGNSPLHF | TGTGCCAGCAGCTGCCGCTGGAGGGGCAATTCACCCCTCCACTTT
TRBJ2-7 | once | . | 15 | TRBV5-6 | CASSYSGTATYEQYF | TGTGCCAGCAGCTACTCCGGGACTGCCACCTACGAGCAGTACTTC
TRBJ2-1 | once | . | 14 | TRBV5-6 | CASSPRTDGNEQFF | TGTGCCAGCAGCCCAAGGACTGACGGCAATGAGCAATTCTTC
TRBJ1-2 | . | . | 13 | TRBV29-1 | CSVVRLDDYGYTF | TGCAGCGTTGTCCGGTTAGACGACTATGGCTACACCTTC
TRBJ2-4 | . | . | 16 | TRBV14 | CASSQSAGAAKNIQYF | TGTGCCAGCAGCCAGAGTGCGGGGGCGGCCAAAAACATTCAGTACTTC
TRBJ2-3 | . | TRBD2 | 16 | TRBV15 | CATSRGPRGGPDTQYF | TGTGCCACCAGCAGAGGACCGCGGGGGGGCCCAGATACGCAGTATTTT
TRBJ1-3 | . | . | 15 | TRBV29-1 | CSVWSRSDSGNTIYF | TGCAGCGTTTGGAGCCGCAGCGACTCTGGAAACACCATATATTTT
TRBJ1-2 | . | TRBD1 | 15 | TRBV4-2 | CASSQGQGANYGYTF | TGTGCCAGCAGCCAAGGACAGGGCGCTAACTATGGCTACACCTTC
TRBJ2-5 | . | . | 12 | TRBV9 | CASSAGAETQYF | TGTGCCAGCAGCGCGGGGGCAGAGACCCAGTACTTC
TRBJ2-7 | . | TRBD1 | 15 | TRBV6-6 | CASSPTGTGDYEQYF | TGTGCCAGCAGTCCTACCGGGACAGGGGACTACGAGCAGTACTTC
TRBJ2-7 | once | . | 12 | TRBV7-9 | CASSPDRYEQYF | TGTGCCAGCAGCCCAGACAGGTACGAGCAGTACTTC
TRBJ1-5 | . | . | 15 | TRBV6-5 | CASSSKAYSNQPQHF | TGTGCCAGCAGCTCCAAGGCTTACAGCAATCAGCCCCAGCATTTT
TRBJ2-1 | . | TRBD2 | 16 | TRBV5-1 | CASSLAGERGYNEQFF | TGCGCCAGCAGCTTAGCCGGAGAGCGGGGCTACAATGAGCAGTTCTTC
TRBJ2-7 | . | . | 15 | TRBV5-1 | CASSPHRVNHYEQYF | TGCGCCAGCAGCCCGCATCGGGTCAACCACTACGAGCAGTACTTC
TRBJ2-1 | . | TRBD1 | 14 | TRBV7-6 | CASSSGRGPDEQFF | TGTGCCAGCAGCTCAGGCAGGGGGCCAGATGAGCAGTTCTTC
TRBJ2-1 | . | . | 15 | TRBV4-2 | CASSQSAGSNHEQFF | TGTGCCAGCAGCCAATCCGCCGGGAGCAACCATGAGCAGTTCTTC
TRBJ2-5 | once | TRBD2 | 14 | TRBV29-1 | CSVEVAGGGETQYF | TGCAGCGTTGAGGTCGCGGGGGGAGGAGAGACCCAGTACTTC
TRBJ1-1 | . | . | 13 | TRBV7-9 | CASSPLAGPEAFF | TGTGCCAGCAGCCCCTTGGCGGGGCCTGAAGCTTTCTTT
TRBJ2-3 | once | . | 14 | TRBV7-2 | CASTGSSSTDTQYF | TGTGCCAGCACTGGTAGCAGCTCCACAGATACGCAGTATTTT
TRBJ2-7 | . | . | 13 | TRBV6-5 | CASRNPGHYEQYF | TGTGCCAGCAGAAACCCGGGGCATTACGAGCAGTACTTC
TRBJ2-2 | . | . | 11 | TRBV19 | CASLDTGELFF | TGTGCCAGTTTGGACACCGGGGAGCTGTTTTTT
TRBJ2-4 | . | . | 17 | TRBV29-1 | CSVEAYSAPAAKNIQYF | TGCAGCGTTGAAGCCTACTCTGCCCCCGCAGCCAAAAACATTCAGTACTTC
TRBJ1-2 | . | . | 15 | TRBV27 | CASSLSSVLGYGYTF | TGTGCCAGCAGTTTAAGTTCAGTCCTGGGCTATGGCTACACCTTC
TRBJ1-2 | . | . | 16 | TRBV7-9 | CASSVTMTSLNYGYTF | TGTGCCAGCAGCGTTACAATGACCTCCCTCAACTATGGCTACACCTTC